This TCR beta chain was profiled in a study of CD8 T cells in Susac syndrome. Study as a whole: Within the group of sequenced Susac syndrome patients, 5 or 6 had active disease and 8 or 9 were in remission.

It was with random hexamers that roughly 0.45 to 1 ug RNA was reverse transcribed. Amplification of TCR beta CDR3 used immunoSEQ multiplex PCR across 54 Vbeta and 13 Jbeta. TCRdb re-analysed the immunoSEQ multiplex PCR reads in MiXCR, keeping a single row per CDR3 protein. Of fewer than 95,000 distinct CDR3 sequences in the sample, approximately 96% were seen once. The germline gives CDR1 GTSNPN, CDR2 SVGIG (reference sequence). With 4 bases removed from V and 5 bases from J, the gap between germline ends came to 14 bases. This CDR3 has 13 residues. The chain links TRBV30 to TRBJ1-1; tentatively, D is TRBD1 (5 bases). Sequenced sample: CD8+ T cells from PBMCs. The receptor's source is a human donor with Susac syndrome. The CDR3 sequence: CAWKHGGGTEAFF. CDR3 sequence (DNA): TGTGCCTGGAAGCACGGGGGAGGAACTGAAGCTTTCTTT. The full variable domain, in which reference TRBV30 and TRBJ1-1 provide the parts outside the CDR3, is SQTIHQWPATLVQPVGSPLSLECTVEGTSNPNLYWYRQAAGRGLQLLFYSVGIGQISSEVPQNLSASRPQDRQFILSSKKLLLSDSGFYLCAWKHGGGTEAFFGQGTRLTVV.